This entry features one T cell receptor (beta chain) sequence. Template for every sorted-subset replicate PCR totaled around 210 ng DNA, approximately 30,000 T cell genomes. Profiling relied on immunoSEQ multiplex PCR, and the TCRdb table lists in-frame clones only, not all of them. This sample has 800,000 to 950,000 clones, with roughly 96% found just once. The sample originates from a study of shared clonotypes between healthy human individuals. Selected positively for CCR7 and CD45RO-negative, naive CD8 cells excluded terminally differentiated effector memory CD45RA+ cells. Germline V gives CDR1 SNHLY, CDR2 FYNNEI. This CDR3 is 12 amino acids long. V was trimmed by 6 bases and J by 6 bases, leaving 12 bases between them.

The sample taken for sequencing was naive CD8+ T cells sorted from blood. V usage is TRBV2 and J usage is TRBJ2-7; D might be TRBD1 (5 bases). The sequence was obtained from a man aged 25 to 40 in good health. The CDR3 here is CASRETVAEQYF. The CDR3 DNA reads TGTGCCAGCAGGGAGACAGTGGCCGAGCAGTACTTC.